This TCR beta chain derives from a study of blood T cell repertoires in COVID-19. Study context: T cells, B-cell-depleted T cells, or PBMCs provided the cDNA or gDNA that served as material.

This CDR3 is built from 17 residues. Deletions cut 3 bases from V and 1 base from J, with 18 bases between. Germline CDR1 reads MGHRA; CDR2 reads YSYEKL. Original handling: The assay estimated nucleated cells by amplifying reference gene primers. Clones were read by immunoSEQ multiplex PCR, and TCRdb kept only the in-frame ones, dropping some. V and J calls and clone size are as listed in that table; D and trimming were resolved from the DNA. Of roughly 100,000 clones listed, about 85% are singletons. The source of this sequence is a man between 45 and 60 years old in a cohort sampled during active COVID-19. The J gene is TRBJ1-2, the V gene TRBV4-1; D is unresolved. The sample was peripheral blood. The CDR3 DNA reads as TGCGCCAGCAGCCATCCCGGTGTACAGAAAAATAACTATGGCTACACCTTC. The encoded protein is CASSHPGVQKNNYGYTF.